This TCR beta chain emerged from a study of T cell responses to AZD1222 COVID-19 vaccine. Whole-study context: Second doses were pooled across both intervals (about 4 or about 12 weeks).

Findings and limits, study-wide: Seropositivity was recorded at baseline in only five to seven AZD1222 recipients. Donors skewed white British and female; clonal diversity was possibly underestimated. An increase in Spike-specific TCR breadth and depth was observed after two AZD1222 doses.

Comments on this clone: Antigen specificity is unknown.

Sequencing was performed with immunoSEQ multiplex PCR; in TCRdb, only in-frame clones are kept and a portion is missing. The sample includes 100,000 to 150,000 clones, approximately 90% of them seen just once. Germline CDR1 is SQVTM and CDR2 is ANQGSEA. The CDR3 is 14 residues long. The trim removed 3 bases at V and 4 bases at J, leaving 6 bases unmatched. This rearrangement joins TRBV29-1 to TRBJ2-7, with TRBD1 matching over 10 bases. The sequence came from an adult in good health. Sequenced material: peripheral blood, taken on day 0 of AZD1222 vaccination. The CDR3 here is CSVDRQGAGYEQYF. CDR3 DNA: TGCAGCGTTGACCGACAGGGGGCTGGGTACGAGCAGTACTTC.